This T cell receptor beta chain comes out of a study of beta chain features in type 1 diabetes. The sequenced template was cDNA made from the entire isolated RNA. The repertoire was sequenced with immunoSEQ multiplex PCR; TCRdb's copy has only in-frame clones and lacks some. The sample includes 150,000 to 200,000 clones, around 8.3% of them seen just once. Looked up from germline, CDR1 is SGHRS and CDR2 is YFSETQ. The CDR3 length is 15 residues. With 4 bases clipped from V and 6 bases from J, the junction kept 8 bases outside the gene matches. Study results and caveats: A closer apparent resemblance between naive, central memory and Treg TCRB repertoires was seen in patients than in healthy donors. PCR might pick shorter templates more often, in the same way for patients and controls. A moderate, significant TCRB CDR3 shortening appeared in type 1 diabetes across four CD4+ subsets.

CD4+ naive, central memory, regulatory and stem cell-like memory cells were sorted via CD45RO/CCR7/CD25/CD127/CD95/CD27. Worth noting for this clone: As yet, its antigen is unknown.

This sequence joins TRBV5-1 and TRBJ2-1, with TRBD1 matching 9 bases. The TCR originated in a young woman with type 1 diabetes. Sequencing input: central memory CD4+ T cells from blood. The CDR3 is CASSPGPGQGNEQFF. CDR3 nucleotide sequence: TGCGCCAGCAGCCCTGGGCCGGGACAGGGCAATGAGCAGTTCTTC.